This T cell receptor beta chain was recorded in a study of identical twins. This CDR3 spans 12 amino acids. Germline values: CDR1 MGHDK, CDR2 SYGVNS. V was trimmed by 0 bases and J by 10 bases, leaving 9 bases between them. TCRdb independently ran MiXCR on the 5' RACE reads; one entry per CDR3 protein. The sample includes about 470,000 distinct CDR3 sequences, more than 20% of them seen just once. These data were also reused for a study on T cells expressing NK-cell markers.

Sequences were obtained from CD4+ T cells sorted from blood. The sequence was obtained from a woman aged 18-35 years in good health. This chain links TRBV25-1 with TRBJ1-1; D unclear. CDR3 nucleotide sequence: TGTGCCAGCAGTGAATACCCAGGAGGAGCTTTCTTT. Amino acid sequence: CASSEYPGGAFF.